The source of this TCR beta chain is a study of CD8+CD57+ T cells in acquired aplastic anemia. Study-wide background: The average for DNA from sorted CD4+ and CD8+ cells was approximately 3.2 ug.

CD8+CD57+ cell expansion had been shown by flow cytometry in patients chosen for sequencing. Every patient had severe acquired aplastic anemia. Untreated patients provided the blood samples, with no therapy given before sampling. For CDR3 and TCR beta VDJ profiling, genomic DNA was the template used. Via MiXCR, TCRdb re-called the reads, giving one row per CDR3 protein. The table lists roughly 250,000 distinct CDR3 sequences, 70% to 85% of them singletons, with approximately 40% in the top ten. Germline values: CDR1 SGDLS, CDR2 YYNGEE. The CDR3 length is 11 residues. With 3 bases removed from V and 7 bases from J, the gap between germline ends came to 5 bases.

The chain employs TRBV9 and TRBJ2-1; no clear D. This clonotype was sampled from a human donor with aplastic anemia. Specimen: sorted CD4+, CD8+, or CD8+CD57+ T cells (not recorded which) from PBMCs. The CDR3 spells CASSARNEQFF. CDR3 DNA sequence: TGTGCCAGCAGCGCTAGAAATGAGCAGTTCTTC.